The text below deals with one TCR beta chain. Method: immunoSEQ multiplex PCR; TCRdb's copy keeps in-frame clones and lacks some. This sample has 250,000 to 350,000 clones, with around four fifths found just once. The data were taken from a study of blood T cell repertoires in COVID-19. Study in general: The United States, Italy and Spain were the sources of the acute and convalescent COVID-19 samples. T cells, B-cell-depleted T cells, or PBMCs supplied cDNA or gDNA.

CDR3 length equals 14 residues. The germline gives CDR1 DFQATT, CDR2 SNEGSKA (reference sequence). Trimming cost V 3 bases and J 0 bases, with 9 bases left between them. The clonotype originates from a woman in her 50s with acute or convalescent COVID-19. The sample comprised peripheral blood. This chain uses TRBV20-1 with TRBJ1-3, with no clear D. The CDR3 is CSASNRNSGNTIYF. CDR3 in DNA: TGCAGTGCTAGTAACAGAAACTCTGGAAACACCATATATTTT.